This TCR beta chain was identified in a study of T cell responses to AZD1222 COVID-19 vaccine. Clones were sequenced by immunoSEQ multiplex PCR, and TCRdb holds only the in-frame ones, with some missing. The profile covers under 200,000 clones, with roughly 94% appearing a single time and around 1.3% taken by the ten largest. This clone was counted a single time. The target antigen is unknown. Broader study findings: CD4 TCRs covered the whole spike, strongest at regions 160-218 and 743-854.

Sequencing was performed on peripheral blood, taken 28 days after the second AZD1222 dose. The TCR sequence derives from an adult who received the AZD1222 COVID-19 vaccine.

CDR3 sequence reads: CASSERLAGIIYNEQFF. The CDR3 nucleotides are TGTGCCAGCAGTGAGAGACTAGCGGGGATAATTTACAATGAGCAGTTCTTC. The chain combines TRBV2 with TRBJ2-1, with TRBD2 identical over 11 bases. From germline, CDR1 is SNHLY and CDR2 FYNNEI. The V segment lost 3 bases and the J segment 4 bases; nucleotides outside the gene matches: 8. The CDR3 has 17 amino acids.